These T cell receptor beta chains were read from a single sample in a study of graft-versus-host responses after intestinal transplantation. These receptors are not linked to any known antigen. Using immunoSEQ multiplex PCR, the repertoire was profiled, and TCRdb retains in-frame clones only, with some absent. The sample has approximately 90,000 clones, 88% seen once; the top ten hold approximately 0.28%. The sample consisted of unstimulated CD4+ T cells sorted from spleen or lymph node cells, taken before transplant. The receptors originated from a human donor who was the organ donor for an intestinal transplant. The conserved cysteine and the conserved F or W are not part of the CDR3 here. A D gene is named only where the DNA matches it firmly.

j_gene,d_gene,v_gene,CDR3aa
TRBJ1-1,-,TRBV19,ASSDKINTEAF
TRBJ2-2,-,TRBV5-1,ASNRGEGTGELF
TRBJ2-7,TRBD1,TRBV18,ASSPKGDRSSYEQY
TRBJ1-3,TRBD1,TRBV4-1,ASSLDRGGISGNTIY
TRBJ2-7,TRBD1,TRBV19,ANSPGTGGSYEQY
TRBJ2-1,-,TRBV29-1,SVGVNEQF
TRBJ1-4,-,TRBV6-6,ASSWTATNEKLF
TRBJ2-6,TRBD1,TRBV23-1,ASSEDRELCGANVLT
TRBJ1-1,-,TRBV11-2,ASSLGLVAGNTEAF
TRBJ2-7,-,TRBV7-2,ASSLGAPWETYEQY
TRBJ2-5,TRBD1,TRBV14,ASSQALDRGWRTQY
TRBJ2-1,-,TRBV5-4,ASSPPSSSSYNEQF
TRBJ2-1,-,TRBV21-1,ASSKSSGTGNEQF
TRBJ2-3,TRBD2,TRBV19,ASSQGTSSLDTQY
TRBJ2-2,-,TRBV10-1,ASSLTKRDTGELF
TRBJ2-7,TRBD2,TRBV6-1,ASGLAGGYEQY
TRBJ2-5,-,TRBV4-3,ASSQTGLWEETQY
TRBJ2-5,TRBD1,TRBV7-6,ASSLGGETGGSETQY
TRBJ1-1,-,TRBV2,ASSEVSGGAEAF
TRBJ1-2,TRBD1,TRBV5-6,ASSLAPGGHGYT
TRBJ2-3,TRBD2,TRBV7-3,ASSLTRDYLI
TRBJ1-1,-,TRBV4-3,ASSLEDKQGTEAF
TRBJ2-5,TRBD2,TRBV9,ASSVLGFSGGEQETQY
TRBJ2-7,TRBD2,TRBV7-3,ASPQLAGATGQY
TRBJ2-3,-,TRBV7-2,ASSLAITDTQY
TRBJ1-1,-,TRBV5-1,ASSPGGPNTEAF
TRBJ2-7,TRBD2,TRBV6-1,ASSRTSGDDEQY
TRBJ2-7,-,TRBV6-5,ASSLRGIRNEQY
TRBJ2-7,-,TRBV27,ASSDQPGAYEQY
TRBJ2-7,-,TRBV13,ASSLAGSGHKGGQQY
TRBJ2-2,TRBD2,TRBV28,ASSLTSGRIGELF
TRBJ2-4,-,TRBV12-1,ASSFVGQGGEAKNIQY
TRBJ2-7,-,TRBV7-8,ASSLGGNSYEQY
TRBJ1-1,TRBD1,TRBV5-1,ASSVDRGNTEAF
TRBJ2-7,-,TRBV5-4,ASSFKRAPYEQY
TRBJ1-5,TRBD1,TRBV6-1,ASSSGQGGNQPQH
TRBJ2-7,TRBD1,TRBV5-1,ASSRSRDRVPYEQY
TRBJ1-2,TRBD1,TRBV19,ASSINRGDGYT
TRBJ2-2,TRBD2,TRBV2,ASNSGRVTGELF
TRBJ1-4,-,TRBV5-8,ASSLFRGGEKLF
TRBJ2-1,TRBD2,TRBV7-2,ASSLVAGGYNEQF
TRBJ1-2,TRBD1,TRBV6-4,ASSARQGEGYT
TRBJ1-2,TRBD1,TRBV6-5,ASGTGGFYGYT
TRBJ2-1,TRBD2,TRBV6-5,ASSYPTSGSYNEQF
TRBJ1-5,-,TRBV4-1,ASSQGLLDNQPQH
TRBJ1-2,-,TRBV27,ASSLRDFGYGYT
TRBJ1-1,TRBD1,TRBV10-3,AISVQGANTEAF
TRBJ1-1,-,TRBV2,ASSARQGNTEAF
TRBJ1-2,-,TRBV6-5,ASSYRGGENGYT
TRBJ1-2,-,TRBV5-7,ASTQYETGGNGYT
TRBJ1-2,-,TRBV2,ATSFGNYGYT
TRBJ1-1,TRBD1,TRBV7-8,ASSSLRQGYRDTEAF
TRBJ2-3,TRBD2,TRBV4-1,ASSPGASGGTDTQY